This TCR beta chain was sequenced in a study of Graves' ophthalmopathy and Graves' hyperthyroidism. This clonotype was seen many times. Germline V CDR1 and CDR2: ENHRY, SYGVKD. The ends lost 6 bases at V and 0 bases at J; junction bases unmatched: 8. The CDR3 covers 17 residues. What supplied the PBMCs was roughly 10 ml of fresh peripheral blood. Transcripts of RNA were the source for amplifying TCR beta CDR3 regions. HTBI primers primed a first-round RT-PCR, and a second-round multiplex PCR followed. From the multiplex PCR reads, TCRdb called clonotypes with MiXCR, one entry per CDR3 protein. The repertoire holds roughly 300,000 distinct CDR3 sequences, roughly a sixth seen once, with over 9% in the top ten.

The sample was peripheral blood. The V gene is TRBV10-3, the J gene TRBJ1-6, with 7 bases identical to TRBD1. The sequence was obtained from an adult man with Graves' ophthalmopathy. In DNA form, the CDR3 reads TGTGCCATCAGCCCGGGACAGTTATCCTCCTATAATTCACCCCTCCACTTT. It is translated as CAISPGQLSSYNSPLHF.